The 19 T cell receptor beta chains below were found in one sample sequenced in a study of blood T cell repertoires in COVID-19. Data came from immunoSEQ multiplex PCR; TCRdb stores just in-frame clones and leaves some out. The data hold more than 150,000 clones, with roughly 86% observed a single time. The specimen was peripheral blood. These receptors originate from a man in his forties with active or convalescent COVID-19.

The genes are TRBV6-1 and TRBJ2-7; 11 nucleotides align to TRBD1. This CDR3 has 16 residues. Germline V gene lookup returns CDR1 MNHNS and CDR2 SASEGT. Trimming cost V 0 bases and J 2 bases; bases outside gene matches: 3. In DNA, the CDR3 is TGTGCCAGCAGTGAAGCGCTGGGACAGGGGGCCTACGAGCAGTACTTC. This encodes CASSEALGQGAYEQYF.

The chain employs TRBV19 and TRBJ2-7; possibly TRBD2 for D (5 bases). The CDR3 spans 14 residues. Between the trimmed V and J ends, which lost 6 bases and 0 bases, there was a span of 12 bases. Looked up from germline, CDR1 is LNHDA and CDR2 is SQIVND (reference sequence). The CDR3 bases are TGTGCCAGTAGATATTCGGGGAGCTCCTACGAGCAGTACTTC. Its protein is CASRYSGSSYEQYF.

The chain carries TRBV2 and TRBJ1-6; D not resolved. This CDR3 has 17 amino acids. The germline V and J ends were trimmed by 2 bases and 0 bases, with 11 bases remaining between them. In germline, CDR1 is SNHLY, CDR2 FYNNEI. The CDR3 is CASSEFTVSSYNSPLHF. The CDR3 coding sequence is TGTGCCAGCAGTGAATTCACAGTGAGCTCCTATAATTCACCCCTCCACTTT.

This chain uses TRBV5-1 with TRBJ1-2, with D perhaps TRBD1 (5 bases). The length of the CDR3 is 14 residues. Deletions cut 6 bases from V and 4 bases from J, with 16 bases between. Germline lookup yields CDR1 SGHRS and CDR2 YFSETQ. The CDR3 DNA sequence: TGCGCCAGCACCAGGGAAGGTGTGGGCTATGGCTACACCTTC. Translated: CASTREGVGYGYTF.

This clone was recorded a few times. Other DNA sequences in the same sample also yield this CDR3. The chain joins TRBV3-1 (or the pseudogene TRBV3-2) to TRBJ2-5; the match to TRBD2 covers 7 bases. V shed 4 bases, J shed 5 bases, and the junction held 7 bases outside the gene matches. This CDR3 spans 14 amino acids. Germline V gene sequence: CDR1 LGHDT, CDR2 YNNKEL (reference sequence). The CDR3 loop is CASSRTGGVETQYF. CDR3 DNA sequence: TGTGCCAGCAGCCGTACGGGGGGTGTGGAGACCCAGTACTTC.

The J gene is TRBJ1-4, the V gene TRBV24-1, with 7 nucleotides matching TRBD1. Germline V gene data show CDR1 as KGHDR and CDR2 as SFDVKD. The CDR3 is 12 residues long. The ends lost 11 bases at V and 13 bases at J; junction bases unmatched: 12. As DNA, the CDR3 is TGTGCCAGACAGGGTTTTTGGTTCGGACTGTTTTTT. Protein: CARQGFWFGLFF.

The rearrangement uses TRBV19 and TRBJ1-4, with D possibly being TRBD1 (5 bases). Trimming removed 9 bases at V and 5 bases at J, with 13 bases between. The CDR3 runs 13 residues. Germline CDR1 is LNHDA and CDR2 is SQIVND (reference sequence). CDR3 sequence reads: CASRQRINEKLFF. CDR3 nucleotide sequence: TGTGCCAGCCGACAGAGAATAAATGAAAAACTGTTTTTT.

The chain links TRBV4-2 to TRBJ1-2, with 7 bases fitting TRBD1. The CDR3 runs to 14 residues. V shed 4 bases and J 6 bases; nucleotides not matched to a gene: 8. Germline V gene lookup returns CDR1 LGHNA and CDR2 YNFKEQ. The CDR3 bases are TGTGCCAGCAGCCCCTTCGACAGGGCCGATGGCTACACCTTC. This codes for CASSPFDRADGYTF.

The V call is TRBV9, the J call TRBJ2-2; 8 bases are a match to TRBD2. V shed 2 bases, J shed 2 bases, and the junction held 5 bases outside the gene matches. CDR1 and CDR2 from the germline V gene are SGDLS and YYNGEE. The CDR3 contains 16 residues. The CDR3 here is CASSVWTSPNTGELFF. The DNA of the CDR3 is TGTGCCAGCAGCGTTTGGACTAGCCCAAACACCGGGGAGCTGTTTTTT.

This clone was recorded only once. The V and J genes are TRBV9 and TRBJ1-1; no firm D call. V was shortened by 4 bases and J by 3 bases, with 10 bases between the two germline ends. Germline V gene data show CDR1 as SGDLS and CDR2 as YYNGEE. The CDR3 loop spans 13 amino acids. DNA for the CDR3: TGTGCCAGCAGCCAGCGGCCCCACACTGAAGCTTTCTTT. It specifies CASSQRPHTEAFF.

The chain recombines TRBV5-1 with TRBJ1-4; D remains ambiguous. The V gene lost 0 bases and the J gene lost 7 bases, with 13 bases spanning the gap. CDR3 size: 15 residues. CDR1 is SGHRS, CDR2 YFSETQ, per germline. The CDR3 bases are TGCGCCAGCAGCTTGGGGCGGGTAAACGGTGAAAAACTGTTTTTT. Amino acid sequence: CASSLGRVNGEKLFF.

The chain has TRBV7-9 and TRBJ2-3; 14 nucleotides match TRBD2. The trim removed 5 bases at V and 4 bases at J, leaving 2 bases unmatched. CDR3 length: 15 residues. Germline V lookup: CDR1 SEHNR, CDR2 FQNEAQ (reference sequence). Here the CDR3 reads CASSVTSGGADTQYF. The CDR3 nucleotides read TGTGCCAGCAGCGTGACTAGCGGGGGGGCAGATACGCAGTATTTT.

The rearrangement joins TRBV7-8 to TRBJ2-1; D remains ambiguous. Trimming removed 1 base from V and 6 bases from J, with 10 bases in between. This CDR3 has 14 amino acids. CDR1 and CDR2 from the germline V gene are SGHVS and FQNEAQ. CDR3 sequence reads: CASSLVARINEQFF. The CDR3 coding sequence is TGTGCCAGCAGCTTAGTTGCGCGAATCAATGAGCAGTTCTTC.

The CDR3 DNA follows: TGTGCCAGTAGTATCGGGACAGGGCACTCCTACGAGCAGTACTTC. Protein sequence: CASSIGTGHSYEQYF. The rearrangement joins TRBV19 to TRBJ2-7; 9 bases map to TRBD1. Trimming removed 3 bases from V and 0 bases from J; junction bases left unmatched: 3. The CDR3 consists of 15 residues. Germline V gives CDR1 LNHDA, CDR2 SQIVND (reference sequence).

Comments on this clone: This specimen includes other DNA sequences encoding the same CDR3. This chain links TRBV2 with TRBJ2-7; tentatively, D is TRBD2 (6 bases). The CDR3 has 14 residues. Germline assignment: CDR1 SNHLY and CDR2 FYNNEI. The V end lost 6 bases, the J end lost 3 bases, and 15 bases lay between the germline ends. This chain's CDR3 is CASSKDRGNYEQYF. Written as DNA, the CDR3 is TGTGCCAGCAGCAAAGACCGGGGGAACTACGAGCAGTACTTC.

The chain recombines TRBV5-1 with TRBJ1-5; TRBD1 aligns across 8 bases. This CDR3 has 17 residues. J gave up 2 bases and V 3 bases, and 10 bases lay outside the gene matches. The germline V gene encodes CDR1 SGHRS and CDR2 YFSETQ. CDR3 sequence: CASSSGTGGLGNQPQHF. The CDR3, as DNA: TGCGCCAGCAGCTCCGGGACAGGAGGATTGGGCAATCAGCCCCAGCATTTT.

The CDR3 bases are TGTGCTAGTGGTTTTTTCCAGGGTCAGCCCCAGCATTTT. The encoded protein is CASGFFQGQPQHF. The chain has TRBV12-5 and TRBJ1-5, with a possible D match to TRBD1 (5 bases). Trimming removed 3 bases at V and 6 bases at J, with 9 bases between. The CDR3 length is 13 residues. The germline CDR1 and CDR2 sequences are LGHNT and FRNRAP.

CDR3 in amino acids: CATSGDRGRFHYGYTF. In nucleotides, the CDR3 is TGTGCCACCAGCGGCGACAGGGGGCGGTTTCACTATGGCTACACCTTC. The V gene is TRBV15, the J gene TRBJ1-2; 10 nucleotides match TRBD1. The germline CDR1 and CDR2 sequences are LNHNV and YYDKDF (reference sequence). The CDR3 runs 16 residues. J was trimmed by 3 bases and V by 5 bases; bases with no gene match: 9.

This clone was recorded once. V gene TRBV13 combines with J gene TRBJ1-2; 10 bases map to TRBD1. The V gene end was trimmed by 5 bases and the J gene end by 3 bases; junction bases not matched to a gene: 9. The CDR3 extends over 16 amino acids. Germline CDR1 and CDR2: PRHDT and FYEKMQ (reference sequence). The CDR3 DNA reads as TGTGCCAGCAGCACGGGACAGGGGCTTAGTGACTATGGCTACACCTTC. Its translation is CASSTGQGLSDYGYTF.